This is a list of T cell receptor beta chains from one sample in a study of T cell repertoires in cytomegalovirus infection. TCRdb redid the calling of the reads with MiXCR, one entry per CDR3 protein. This sample carries more than 650,000 distinct CDR3 sequences, 35% to 40% of them seen once, and the ten largest clones take more than 2.5%. Sequenced material: PBMCs. The receptors stem from a human donor in good health (CMV status not recorded). Some clones in this sample may be carry-over from other donors' samples. The CDR3 runs from the conserved cysteine through the conserved F or W. The D gene is left open where the match is weak. Part of the rows lack a size; the others show once, few, many or a class for expanded clones.

d_gene	j_gene	v_gene	abundance	CDR3nt	CDR3aa
TRBD1	TRBJ2-7	TRBV5-6	few	TGTGCCAGCAGGAGACAGGGGGGCCGTGACTTTTACGAGCAGTACTTC	CASRRQGGRDFYEQYF
NA	TRBJ1-5	TRBV7-8	many	TGTGCCAGCAGCCCGGAAGGGACTTATAGCAATCAGCCCCAGCATTTT	CASSPEGTYSNQPQHF
NA	TRBJ2-5	TRBV4-1	many	TGCGCCAGCAGCCAAGAAGTGGTGGCAGTCGAAGAGACCCAGTACTTC	CASSQEVVAVEETQYF
NA	TRBJ1-3	TRBV29-1	few	TGCAGCGTTGAGCGGTCAGATACTGGAAACACCATATATTTT	CSVERSDTGNTIYF
TRBD1	TRBJ2-7	TRBV7-2	many	TGTGCCAGCAGCTCAGGGACAGGGAGGGAGCAGTACTTC	CASSSGTGREQYF
TRBD2	TRBJ2-3	TRBV7-6	NA	TGTGCTAGCATCTTAGGAACTAGCGAATCAGATACGCAGTATTTT	CASILGTSESDTQYF
TRBD2	TRBJ2-1	TRBV7-2	few	TGTGCCAGCAGCCGAGGGGAGGGGCCCGACAATGAGCAGTTCTTC	CASSRGEGPDNEQFF
NA	TRBJ2-1	TRBV27	few	TGTGCCAGCAGCTCAAGACAAAATGAGCAGTTCTTC	CASSSRQNEQFF
TRBD1	TRBJ2-7	TRBV28	few	TGTGCCATCCGACCGGGACAGATCTCCTACGAGCAGTACTTC	CAIRPGQISYEQYF
TRBD1	TRBJ1-5	TRBV28	few	TGTGCCAGCAGTTCCACAGGGGACGGCAATCAGCCCCAGCATTTT	CASSSTGDGNQPQHF
NA	TRBJ2-7	TRBV12-3/TRBV12-4	few	TGTGCCAGCAGAGGACCCACCTACGAGCAGTACTTC	CASRGPTYEQYF
NA	TRBJ1-2	TRBV7-9	few	TGTGCCAGCAGCCTAGGGGCAGGTCCGTCGCCCGGCGGCTACACCTTC	CASSLGAGPSPGGYTF
NA	TRBJ1-1	TRBV28	few	TGTGCCAGCAGTTCTTCAGGGAGAAGGGCTGAAGCTTTCTTT	CASSSSGRRAEAFF
NA	TRBJ1-5	TRBV28	few	TGTGCCAGCAGCCCTCCCAGGGGATTATTTCAGCCCCAGCATTTT	CASSPPRGLFQPQHF
NA	TRBJ2-7	TRBV6-1	NA	TGTGCCAGCCAGACTCCGACAAGATCCTACGAGCAGTACTTC	CASQTPTRSYEQYF
NA	TRBJ1-6	TRBV7-1	few	TGTGCCAGCAGCGCGACTTCTCTTGAGGGCAATTCACCCCTCCACTTT	CASSATSLEGNSPLHF
NA	TRBJ1-2	TRBV19	NA	TGTGCCAGTAGTATTCAGGGGCCGACCGTCTATGGCTACACCTTC	CASSIQGPTVYGYTF
TRBD1	TRBJ1-1	TRBV6-2/TRBV6-3	NA	TGTGCCGTCAGGGGGGGGACAACGTTCACTGAAGCTTTCTTT	CAVRGGTTFTEAFF
TRBD2	TRBJ2-2	TRBV7-8	NA	TGTGCCAGCAGCGGGCGTACTAGCGGGTTACACACCGGGGAGCTGTTTTTT	CASSGRTSGLHTGELFF
NA	TRBJ1-1	TRBV6-5	few	TGTGCCAGCAGTTACTTCAGGAGAACTGAAGCTTTCTTT	CASSYFRRTEAFF
NA	TRBJ2-7	TRBV6-5	few	TGTGCCAGCAGTCCCAGGGATCTGCGGGAGCAGTACTTC	CASSPRDLREQYF
NA	TRBJ1-4	TRBV5-6	NA	TGTGCCAGCAGCTTCGGATCGACTAATGAAAAACTGTTTTTT	CASSFGSTNEKLFF
TRBD1	TRBJ2-7	TRBV2	few	TGTGCCAGCAGTTCATCCCCGGGACAGGGCGCCTACGAGCAGTACTTC	CASSSSPGQGAYEQYF
TRBD2	TRBJ2-7	TRBV12-3/TRBV12-4	NA	TGTGCCAGCAGTTTTGCGGGAGTAATCTACGAGCAGTACTTC	CASSFAGVIYEQYF
NA	TRBJ2-7	TRBV20-1	NA	TGCAGTGGTAAGGACCCTGTCCTCTCCTACGAGCAGTACTTC	CSGKDPVLSYEQYF
NA	TRBJ2-7	TRBV14	NA	TGTGCCAGCAGCCAGGTTCCCTACGAGCAGTACTTC	CASSQVPYEQYF
TRBD2	TRBJ2-1	TRBV7-6	NA	TGTGCCAGCAGTATTAAAATAGCGGGGTATATTGGAAATGAGCAGTTCTTC	CASSIKIAGYIGNEQFF
TRBD1	TRBJ2-1	TRBV19	NA	TGTGCCAGTAGTATAGTAGGGGGCCCCTACAATGAGCAGTTCTTC	CASSIVGGPYNEQFF
NA	TRBJ1-2	TRBV29-1	NA	TGCAGCGTTGAGAACTCAGTCTCCTATGGCTACACCTTC	CSVENSVSYGYTF
TRBD2	TRBJ2-2	TRBV28	many	TGTGCCAGCAGGCCCAGGGACGGGAGGGACACCGGGGAGCTGTTTTTT	CASRPRDGRDTGELFF
NA	TRBJ2-5	TRBV29-1	NA	TGCAGCGTCGTTCCGGGTGGGCCCCAAGAGACCCAGTACTTC	CSVVPGGPQETQYF
TRBD1	TRBJ1-2	TRBV6-8	NA	TGTGCCAGCAGTTCCAACAGGGGGGAAAACTATGGCTACACCTTC	CASSSNRGENYGYTF
TRBD2	TRBJ2-6	TRBV7-8	many	TGTGCCAGCAGCTTGCTGACTCTAGCGGGAGGGTCCCGCTCTGGGGCCAACGTCCTGACTTTC	CASSLLTLAGGSRSGANVLTF
TRBD2	TRBJ2-3	TRBV7-2	many	TGTGCCAGCAGACCCGGGGGGGGCCGAAGCACAGATACGCAGTATTTT	CASRPGGGRSTDTQYF
TRBD2	TRBJ2-7	TRBV4-1	many	TGCGCCAGCAGCCACTCCGGGGGGGCTTACGAGCAGTACTTC	CASSHSGGAYEQYF
NA	TRBJ2-1	TRBV7-7	few	TGTGCTAGCAGCCCCGCGAGGGCGAATAGTGAGCAGTTCTTC	CASSPARANSEQFF
NA	TRBJ1-3	TRBV6-5	NA	TGTGCCAGCAGAAGGGGGGGAGTAAACCCTGCGACCATATATTTT	CASRRGGVNPATIYF
NA	TRBJ2-1	TRBV6-1	NA	TGTGCCAGCAGGGACCTAGGTGGGGGCCGAAATGAGCAGTTCTTC	CASRDLGGGRNEQFF
NA	TRBJ2-2	TRBV6-8	NA	TGTGCCCGCAGTGGTGACCCACACACCGGGGAGCTGTTTTTT	CARSGDPHTGELFF
NA	TRBJ1-5	TRBV7-2	NA	TGTGCCAGCAGCCATGCAATCCAGCCCCAGCATTTT	CASSHAIQPQHF
NA	TRBJ2-6	TRBV7-9	NA	TGTGCCAGCAGCCCGACAGACTCTGGGGCCAACGTCCTGACTTTC	CASSPTDSGANVLTF
TRBD2	TRBJ2-7	TRBV19	few	TGTGCCAGTAGGTCTAGCGGGACCGGGAGCTACGAGCAGTACTTC	CASRSSGTGSYEQYF
NA	TRBJ1-5	TRBV7-4	few	TGTGCCAGCAGCTTATATCTTGGGGGGGGGCGCCCAAAGCATACCAATCAGCCCCAGCATTTT	CASSLYLGGGRPKHTNQPQHF
TRBD2	TRBJ2-1	TRBV20-1	few	TGCAGTGCTAGGGATCCGTTTCTCAGCGGGGGGGTCACCTACAATGAGCAGTTCTTC	CSARDPFLSGGVTYNEQFF
TRBD1	TRBJ1-4	TRBV4-1	few	TGCGCCAGCAGCCCGGGACAGACGGATGAAAAACTGTTTTTT	CASSPGQTDEKLFF
TRBD1	TRBJ2-1	TRBV20-1	NA	TGCAGTGCCACAGGGGATGAGCAGTTCTTC	CSATGDEQFF
NA	TRBJ2-1	TRBV7-9	many	TGTGCCAGCAGCTACCCGGGATCCTACAATGAGCAGTTCTTC	CASSYPGSYNEQFF
NA	TRBJ2-7	TRBV28	NA	TGTGCCACCCTGGAGGTGAACGCCTACGAGCAGTACTTC	CATLEVNAYEQYF
NA	TRBJ1-6	TRBV2	few	TGTGCCAGCAACAGGGAGACTTATAATTCACCCCTCCACTTT	CASNRETYNSPLHF
NA	TRBJ1-2	TRBV29-1	NA	TGCAGCGTTTGGGGCTATGGCTACACCTTC	CSVWGYGYTF
TRBD1	TRBJ1-1	TRBV19	NA	TGTGCCAGTAGTATAGGACAGGGGACGAAAGCTTTCTTT	CASSIGQGTKAFF
TRBD2	TRBJ2-1	TRBV13	many	TGTGCCAGCAGCTTACTAGCGGGCTCCTACAATGAGCAGTTCTTC	CASSLLAGSYNEQFF
NA	TRBJ1-3	TRBV20-1	NA	TGCAGTGCTAGTGCCGACTTCTCTGGAAACACCATATATTTT	CSASADFSGNTIYF
NA	TRBJ1-5	TRBV7-2	many	TGTGCCAGCAGCTTATCAGGGGATGGCCATCAGCCCCAGCATTTT	CASSLSGDGHQPQHF
NA	TRBJ2-2	TRBV20-1	few	TGCAGTGTCCGGGACCATCCCACCGGGGAGCTGTTTTTT	CSVRDHPTGELFF